These 21 T cell receptor beta chains originate from one sample sequenced in a study of T cells in Graves' hyperthyroidism and ophthalmopathy. The investigators amplified TCR beta CDR3 regions from RNA transcripts. During a first-round RT-PCR of the TCR CDR3, the HTBI primer set was used. Via MiXCR, TCRdb re-called the multiplex PCR reads, giving one row per CDR3 protein. The table lists fewer than 350,000 distinct CDR3 sequences, roughly 23% of them singletons. The sample comprised blood. The source is a woman in her fifties or sixties with Graves' hyperthyroidism.

V and J are TRBV7-9 and TRBJ2-1, with 9 bases that match TRBD2. Germline CDR1 SEHNR, CDR2 FQNEAQ (reference sequence). Trimming at V came to 10 bases and at J to 0 bases, leaving 7 bases not matched to a gene. The CDR3 spans 15 residues. Here the CDR3 DNA reads TGTGCCACCCCTAGCGGGACGAACTCCTACAATGAGCAGTTCTTC. It encodes CATPSGTNSYNEQFF.

This clonotype was counted only a few times. The chain carries TRBV29-1 and TRBJ2-1; tentatively, D is TRBD2 (6 bases). The CDR3 consists of 14 residues. V lost 7 bases to trimming and J lost 4 bases, with 17 bases between them. Germline CDR1 reads SQVTM; CDR2 reads ANQGSEA. CDR3: CSAFLAGSYNEQFF. CDR3 in DNA: TGCAGCGCCTTTTTGGCGGGGTCGTACAATGAGCAGTTCTTC.

This clonotype was counted at least ten times. V usage is TRBV6-1 and J usage is TRBJ2-7; a possible D gene is TRBD2 (5 bases). Trimming pared 1 base from V and 2 bases from J, leaving 15 bases between. This CDR3 spans 16 amino acids. Looked up from germline, CDR1 is MNHNS and CDR2 is SASEGT. CDR3 nucleotides: TGTGCCAGCAGTGAAGGTATGAGGGTCAGCACCTACGAGCAGTACTTC. Its protein product is CASSEGMRVSTYEQYF.

At least ten counts were recorded for this clonotype. The rearrangement links TRBV28 to TRBJ2-1; 9 bases map to TRBD2. J lost 6 bases, V lost 2 bases, and 11 bases had no gene match. This CDR3 is 17 amino acids long. CDR1 and CDR2 (germline): MDHEN, SYDVKM. The CDR3, as DNA: TGTGCCAGCAGTTTAGCGGGGGGCGGGAGGGCCGCCAATGAGCAGTTCTTC. As protein: CASSLAGGGRAANEQFF.

This clonotype was seen at least ten times. The chain combines TRBV24-1 with TRBJ2-1; 7 bases map to TRBD1. The CDR3 loop spans 17 amino acids. Germline assignment: CDR1 KGHDR and CDR2 SFDVKD. With V trimmed by 1 base and J by 7 bases, 12 bases remained unmatched. The DNA for the CDR3 is TGTGCCACCAGTGATTTCCCACGACAGGGCTTAGAAAATGAGCAGTTCTTC. Translated, it gives CATSDFPRQGLENEQFF.

This clonotype was counted only a few times. This chain uses TRBV5-1 with TRBJ2-5; 12 bases align to TRBD1. V was clipped by 0 bases and J by 4 bases; unmatched bases: 4. CDR3 length: 16 amino acids. Germline V gene lookup returns CDR1 SGHRS and CDR2 YFSETQ. This CDR3 is CASSLEGTGGRETQYF. CDR3 coding DNA: TGCGCCAGCAGCTTGGAAGGGACAGGGGGCCGAGAGACCCAGTACTTC.

The J gene is TRBJ2-3, the V gene TRBV7-8, with D maybe TRBD2 (6 bases). Trimming took 5 bases from V and 1 from J, leaving 13 bases between them. CDR1 and CDR2 (germline): SGHVS, FQNEAQ. The CDR3 is 15 amino acids. In DNA form, the CDR3 reads TGTGCCAGCAGCCCATCCGGGACTCGCACAGATACGCAGTATTTT. It yields the protein CASSPSGTRTDTQYF.

In this sample, this clonotype turned up many times. The rearrangement joins TRBV12-3 or TRBV12-4 to TRBJ2-3, with TRBD2 matching over 13 bases. The CDR3 consists of 16 residues. V dropped 9 bases and J dropped 0; count of bases not matched to a gene: 6. CDR3 protein: CASTGTSGVSTDTQYF. Written as DNA, the CDR3 is TGTGCCAGTACCGGGACTAGCGGGGTTAGCACAGATACGCAGTATTTT.

This clonotype was picked up many times. The V call is TRBV28, the J call TRBJ1-1; 8 positions agree with TRBD1. Germline loops: CDR1 MDHEN, CDR2 SYDVKM. This CDR3 has 15 amino acids. Losses at the gene ends were 6 bases for V and 6 bases for J; bases not matched to a gene: 12. CDR3 residues: CASRPGQAFVAEAFF. DNA for the CDR3: TGTGCCAGCAGACCGGGACAGGCTTTTGTGGCTGAAGCTTTCTTT.

In its sample, this clonotype was seen a few times. The chain uses TRBV6-1 and TRBJ1-3; no clear D gene. The CDR3 contains 16 residues. Germline V gene sequence: CDR1 MNHNS, CDR2 SASEGT. Between the trimmed V and J ends, which lost 7 bases and 0 bases, there was a span of 16 bases. CDR3 sequence reads: CASKQEFLSSGNTIYF. CDR3 DNA: TGTGCCAGCAAACAAGAATTCTTAAGCTCTGGAAACACCATATATTTT.

This clonotype was recorded a few times. This could be a read error, since a much larger clone is one nucleotide away. V usage is TRBV11-2 and J usage is TRBJ1-1; the D is unclear. CDR3 length: 17 residues. From germline, CDR1 is SGHAT and CDR2 FQNNGV. The CDR3 nucleotides read TGTGCCAGCGGCTTTCCCGTCCTCTCCCGTCCGAACACTGAAGCTTTCTTT. It specifies CASGFPVLSRPNTEAFF.

This clonotype appeared many times. The gene calls are TRBV11-1 and TRBJ2-7, with D possibly being TRBD2 (6 bases). The CDR3 contains 16 residues. Germline-derived CDR1 and CDR2 are SGHAT and FQDESV (reference sequence). V gave up 5 bases and J gave up 2 bases, with 19 bases separating them. The CDR3 spells CASSRTSGRGTYEQYF. The CDR3 DNA reads as TGTGCCAGCAGCCGGACATCTGGACGGGGGACCTACGAGCAGTACTTC.

This clonotype has a single count. The V and J genes are TRBV28 and TRBJ2-7, with a weak D call TRBD1 (7 bases). The CDR3 spans 13 residues. Between the trimmed V and J ends, which lost 7 bases and 2 bases, there was a span of 12 bases. Germline values: CDR1 MDHEN, CDR2 SYDVKM. The CDR3 loop is CASKEGATYEQYF. CDR3 in DNA: TGTGCCAGCAAGGAGGGGGCGACCTACGAGCAGTACTTC.

This clonotype was observed at least ten times. V and J are TRBV7-8 and TRBJ2-1; TRBD2 is a possible D gene (6 bases). V was shortened by 5 bases and J by 8 bases, with 22 bases between the two germline ends. Germline V gives CDR1 SGHVS, CDR2 FQNEAQ. CDR3 length: 16 residues. The CDR3 DNA is TGTGCCAGCAGCCCGGAGGGACTCGCCGCAGGGCATGAGCAGTTCTTC. This sequence encodes CASSPEGLAAGHEQFF.

CDR3 residues: CASSLRQGRKNYGYTF. The CDR3 DNA reads TGTGCCAGTAGCCTTCGACAGGGACGGAAGAACTATGGCTACACCTTC. The chain employs TRBV19 and TRBJ1-2; 7 positions agree with TRBD1. The V gene's germline CDR1 is LNHDA and CDR2 SQIVND (reference sequence). J was trimmed by 2 bases and V by 6 bases; bases with no gene match: 12. CDR3 length equals 16 residues.

There are many counts of this clonotype. V and J are TRBV12-3 or TRBV12-4 and TRBJ2-7; D not resolved. Deletions cut 1 base from V and 1 base from J, with 8 bases between. CDR3 length: 14 residues. The CDR3 DNA sequence: TGTGCCAGCAGTTTAGGCCGCCGTTCCTACGAGCAGTACTTC. It encodes CASSLGRRSYEQYF.

Details on this clonotype: A read error may be the cause here, since a much bigger clone is one base away. The rearrangement links TRBV5-5 to TRBJ2-7; D may be TRBD1 or TRBD2 (5 bases each). The length of the CDR3 is 15 residues. Germline V lookup: CDR1 SGHKS, CDR2 YYEKEE (reference sequence). This CDR3 reads CASSRLRADEGEQHF. Here the CDR3 DNA reads TGTGCCAGCAGTCGACTTCGGGCGGACGAAGGGGAGCAGCACTTC. The full variable domain, rest sourced from reference TRBV5-5 and TRBJ2-7, is DAGVTQSPTHLIKTRGQQVTLRCSPISGHKSVSWYQQVLGQGPQFIFQYYEKEERGRGNFPDRFSARQFPNYSSELNVNALLLGDSALYLCASSRLRADEGEQHFGPGTRLTVT.

The J gene is TRBJ2-1, the V gene TRBV20-1; a weak D match, TRBD2 (7 bases). V lost 0 bases, J lost 3 bases, and 12 bases lay in between. The CDR3 is 15 residues long. Looked up from germline, CDR1 is DFQATT and CDR2 is SNEGSKA (reference sequence). The CDR3 is CSARDGGPNYNEQFF. CDR3 coding DNA: TGCAGTGCTAGAGACGGGGGGCCTAACTACAATGAGCAGTTCTTC.

This clonotype was observed a handful of times. This chain uses TRBV20-1 with TRBJ2-4, with D tentatively TRBD1 (6 bases). The CDR3 spans 15 residues. V lost 0 bases to trimming and J lost 6 bases, with 15 bases between them. Germline V gene lookup returns CDR1 DFQATT and CDR2 SNEGSKA (reference sequence). CDR3 sequence (DNA): TGCAGTGCTAGAGATCATTCACAGGGATTAAACATTCAGTACTTC. Its protein is CSARDHSQGLNIQYF.

This clonotype was seen at least ten times. The gene calls are TRBV11-3 and TRBJ1-1; a possible D gene is TRBD1 (5 bases). The germline V gene has CDR1 SGHNT and CDR2 YENEEA. V was pared by 5 bases and J by 5 bases, with 12 bases between. CDR3 length equals 13 residues. This chain's CDR3 is CASSDGGSTEAFF. The CDR3 nucleotides are TGTGCCAGCAGCGACGGGGGGAGTACTGAAGCTTTCTTT.

This clonotype was seen a handful of times. The chain recombines TRBV20-1 with TRBJ2-3, with 11 bases fitting TRBD2. Germline trimming cut 0 bases from V and 0 bases from J; bases unmatched to any gene: 5. Germline V gene data show CDR1 as DFQATT and CDR2 as SNEGSKA (reference sequence). The CDR3 extends over 17 amino acids. The CDR3 sequence is CSARDLASGGSTDTQYF. The DNA of the CDR3 is TGCAGTGCTAGAGATTTGGCTAGCGGGGGGAGCACAGATACGCAGTATTTT.